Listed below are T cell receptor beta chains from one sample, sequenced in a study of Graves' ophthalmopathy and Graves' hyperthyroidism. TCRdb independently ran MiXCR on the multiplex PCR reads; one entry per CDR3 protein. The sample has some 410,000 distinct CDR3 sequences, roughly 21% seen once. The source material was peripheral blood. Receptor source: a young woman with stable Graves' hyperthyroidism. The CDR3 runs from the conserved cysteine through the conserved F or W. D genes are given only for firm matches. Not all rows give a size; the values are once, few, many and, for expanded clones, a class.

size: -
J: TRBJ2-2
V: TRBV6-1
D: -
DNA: TGTGCCAGCATTGGGGGGCGGGCGAACACCGGGGAGCTGTTTTTT
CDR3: CASIGGRANTGELFF

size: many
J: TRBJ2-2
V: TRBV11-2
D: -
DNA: TGTGCCAGCAGCTTACGGACAGACTCCACCGGGGAGCTGTTTTTT
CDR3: CASSLRTDSTGELFF

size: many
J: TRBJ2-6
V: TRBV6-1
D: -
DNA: TGTGCCAGCGCTGCGCGGAGAGGGATCTCTGGGGCCAACGTCCTGACTTTC
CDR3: CASAARRGISGANVLTF

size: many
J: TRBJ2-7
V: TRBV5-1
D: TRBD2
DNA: TGTGCCAGCAGTCTAGCGGGCCCATCCTACGAGCAGTACTTC
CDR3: CASSLAGPSYEQYF

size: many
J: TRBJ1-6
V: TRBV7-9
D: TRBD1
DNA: TGTGCCAGCAGCTCACAGGGGAGCTCCTATAATTCACCCCTCCACTTT
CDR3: CASSSQGSSYNSPLHF

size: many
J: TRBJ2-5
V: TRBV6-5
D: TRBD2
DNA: TGTGCCAGCAGTTACTCCCCCCCGGGACTAGCGAACCAAGAGACCCAGTACTTC
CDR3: CASSYSPPGLANQETQYF

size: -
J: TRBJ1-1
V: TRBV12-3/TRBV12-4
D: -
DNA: TGTGCCAGCAGTTTAGGGCAGAAGAACACTGAAGCTTTCTTT
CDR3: CASSLGQKNTEAFF

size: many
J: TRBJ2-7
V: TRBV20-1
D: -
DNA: TGCAGTGCTAGCGGGCAGGGGATAGGGTACGAGCAGTACTTC
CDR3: CSASGQGIGYEQYF

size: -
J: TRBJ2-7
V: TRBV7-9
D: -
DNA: TGTGCCAGCAGGCACAACAGGGACCCCCCTTACGAGCAGTGGTTC
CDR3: CASRHNRDPPYEQWF

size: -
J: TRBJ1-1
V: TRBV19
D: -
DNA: TGTGCCAGTGCCCCTGGGGGGCGCACTGAAGCTTTCTTT
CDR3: CASAPGGRTEAFF

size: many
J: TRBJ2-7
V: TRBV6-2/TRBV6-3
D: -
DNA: TGTGCCAGCAGTACGGCCTTGGGCGAGCAGTACTTC
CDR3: CASSTALGEQYF

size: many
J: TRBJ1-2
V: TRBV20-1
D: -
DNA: TGCAGTGCTAGAGCAGGGGATCCGGGGGGCTACACCTTC
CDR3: CSARAGDPGGYTF

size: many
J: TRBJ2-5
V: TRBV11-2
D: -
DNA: TGTGCCAGCAGCTTAGGAGGTCGGTTAGAAGAGACCCAGTACTTC
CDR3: CASSLGGRLEETQYF

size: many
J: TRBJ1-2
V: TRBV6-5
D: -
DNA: TGTGCCAGCAGTTATGGCCCGTTTAACTATGGCTACACCTTC
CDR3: CASSYGPFNYGYTF

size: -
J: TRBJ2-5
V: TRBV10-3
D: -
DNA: TGTGCCATCAGTGCGCTGTACCAAGAGACCCAGTACTTC
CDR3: CAISALYQETQYF

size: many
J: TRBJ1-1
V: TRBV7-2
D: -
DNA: TGTGCCAGCAGCCTAAATCCAGGGGCCACTGAAGCTTTCTTT
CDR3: CASSLNPGATEAFF

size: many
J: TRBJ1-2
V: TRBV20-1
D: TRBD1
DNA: TGCAGTGCCAGGCAGGGGGGCCGCAGTGGCTACACCTTC
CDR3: CSARQGGRSGYTF

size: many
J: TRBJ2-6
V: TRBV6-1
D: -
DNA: TGTGCCAGCAGTGAAATCACCTCTGGGGCCAACGTCCTGACTTTC
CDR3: CASSEITSGANVLTF

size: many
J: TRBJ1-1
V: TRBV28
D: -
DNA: TGTGCCAGCAGCCCAGGGATCTTGACTGAAGCTTTCTTT
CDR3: CASSPGILTEAFF

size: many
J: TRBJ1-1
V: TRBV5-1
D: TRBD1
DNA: TGCGCCAGCAGCTCTCATACAGGGGTGAACACTGAAGCTTTCTTT
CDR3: CASSSHTGVNTEAFF

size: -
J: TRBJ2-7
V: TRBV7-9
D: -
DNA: TGTGCCAGTAGCAACTCCTACGAGCAGTGCTTC
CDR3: CASSNSYEQCF

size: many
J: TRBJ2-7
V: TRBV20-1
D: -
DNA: TGCAGTGCTAGAGGGCAGGGGCCCCAGTACTTC
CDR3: CSARGQGPQYF

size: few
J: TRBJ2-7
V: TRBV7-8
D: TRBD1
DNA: TGTGCCAGCAGCCGAGACAGGGCAGAGCAGTACTTC
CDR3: CASSRDRAEQYF

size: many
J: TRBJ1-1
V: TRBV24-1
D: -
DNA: TGTGCCACCCAGGCGCAACCTAACACTGAAGCTTTCTTT
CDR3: CATQAQPNTEAFF

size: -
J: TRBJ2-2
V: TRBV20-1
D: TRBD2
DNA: TGCAGTGCTAGAAGGACTAGCGGGAGTAGGACCGGGGAGCTGTTTTTT
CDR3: CSARRTSGSRTGELFF

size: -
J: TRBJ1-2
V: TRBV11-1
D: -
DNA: TGTGCCAGCAGCTCCGGAATTCAACAGGTCAACTATGGCTACACCTTC
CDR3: CASSSGIQQVNYGYTF

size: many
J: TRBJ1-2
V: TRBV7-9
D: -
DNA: TGTGCCAGCAGCTCGACAGCTAACTATGGCTACACCTTC
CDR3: CASSSTANYGYTF

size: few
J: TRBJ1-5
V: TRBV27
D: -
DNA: TGTGCCAGCAGTTTGGCAGGGGAACAGCCCCAGCATTTT
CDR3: CASSLAGEQPQHF

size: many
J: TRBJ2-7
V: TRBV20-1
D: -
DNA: TGCAGTGCTAGACGCGGAACTTACGAGCAGTACTTC
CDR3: CSARRGTYEQYF

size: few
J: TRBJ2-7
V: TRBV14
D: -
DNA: TGTGCCAGCAGCCAGGACGGCGACTACGAGCAGTACTTC
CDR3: CASSQDGDYEQYF

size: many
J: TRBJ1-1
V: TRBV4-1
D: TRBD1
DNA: TGCGCCAGCAGCCATGCTTACACAGGGGCTCCGAGAACTGAAGCTTTCTTT
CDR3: CASSHAYTGAPRTEAFF

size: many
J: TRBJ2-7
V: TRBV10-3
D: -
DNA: TGTGCCATCAGTGATCCGGGGACAAGGACCGACGAGCAGTACTTC
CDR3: CAISDPGTRTDEQYF

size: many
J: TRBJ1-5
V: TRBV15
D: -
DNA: TGTGCCACCAGCAGAGGGGGGGTGTTCCAGCCCCAGCATTTT
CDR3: CATSRGGVFQPQHF

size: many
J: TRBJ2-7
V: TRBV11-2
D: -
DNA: TGTGCCAGCAGCCTGGGACTCCCGCCCTCCTACGAGCAGTACTTC
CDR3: CASSLGLPPSYEQYF

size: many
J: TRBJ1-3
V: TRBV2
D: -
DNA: TGTGCCAGCAGCCTCGCCGGGACTCCAACGAGGGACACCATATATTTT
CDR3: CASSLAGTPTRDTIYF

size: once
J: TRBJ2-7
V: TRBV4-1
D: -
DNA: TGCGCCAGCAGCCAAGAGAGGGTAGGTGCGAGGGTGACCTACGAGCAGTACTTC
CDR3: CASSQERVGARVTYEQYF

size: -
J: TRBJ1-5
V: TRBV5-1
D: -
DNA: TGCGCCAGCAGCCCCAGAGGAACCTACGATCAGCCCCAGCATTTT
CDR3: CASSPRGTYDQPQHF

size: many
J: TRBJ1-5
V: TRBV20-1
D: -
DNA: TGCAGTGCCCGAGGCCGGAAAAATCAGCCCCAGCATTTT
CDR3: CSARGRKNQPQHF

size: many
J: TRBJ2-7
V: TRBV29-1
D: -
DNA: TGCAGCGTTGTTCAGGGTCCAACCTACGAGCAGTACTTC
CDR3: CSVVQGPTYEQYF

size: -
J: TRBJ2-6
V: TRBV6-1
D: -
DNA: TGTGCCAGCACTCTTGCGGGTGGGGCCAACGTCCTGACTTTC
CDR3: CASTLAGGANVLTF

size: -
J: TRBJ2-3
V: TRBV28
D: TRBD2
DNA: TGTGCCAGCAGTTTAAGGGCGGGGGGCAACACAGATACGCAGTATTTT
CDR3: CASSLRAGGNTDTQYF

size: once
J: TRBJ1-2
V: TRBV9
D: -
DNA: TGTGCCAGCAGCGTAGGTTCAAGCTATGGCTACACCTTC
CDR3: CASSVGSSYGYTF

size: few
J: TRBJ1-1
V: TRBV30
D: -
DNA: TGTGCCTGGGCTACCGGGACCCTTGAAGCTTTCTTT
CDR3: CAWATGTLEAFF

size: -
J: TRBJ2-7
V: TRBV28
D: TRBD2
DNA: TGTGCCAGCAGGGGACTAGCGGGAGGGGAATTCTACGAGCAGTACTTC
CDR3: CASRGLAGGEFYEQYF

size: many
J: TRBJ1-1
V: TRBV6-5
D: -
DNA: TGTGCCAGCAGCACACAGAACTTGAACACTGAAGCTTTCTTT
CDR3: CASSTQNLNTEAFF

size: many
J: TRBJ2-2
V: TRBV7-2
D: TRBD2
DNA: TGTGCCAGCAGCTTAGTGAGATCAGCGGGAGCTCGGGAGCTGTTTTTT
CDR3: CASSLVRSAGARELFF

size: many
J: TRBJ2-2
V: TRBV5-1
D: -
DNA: TGCGCCAGCAGCTTTGAGGGAGTGAGGACCGGGGAGCTGTTTTTT
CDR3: CASSFEGVRTGELFF

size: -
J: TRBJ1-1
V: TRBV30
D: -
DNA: TGTGCCTGGAGTGTACTGGGGCGTAGGAACACTGAAGCTTTCTTT
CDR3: CAWSVLGRRNTEAFF

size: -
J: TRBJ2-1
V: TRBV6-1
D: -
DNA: TGTGCCAGCAGTGTAGGGGAAAAGCAGTTCTTC
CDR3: CASSVGEKQFF

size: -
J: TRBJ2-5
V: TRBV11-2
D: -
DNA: TGTGCCAGCAGCCTGGGCCCATGGGGCCCAAAAGAGACCCAGTACTTC
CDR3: CASSLGPWGPKETQYF

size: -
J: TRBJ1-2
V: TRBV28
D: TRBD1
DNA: TGTGCCAGCAGTTTGGGACAGGGCCTCGAAAAATTC
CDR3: CASSLGQGLEKF

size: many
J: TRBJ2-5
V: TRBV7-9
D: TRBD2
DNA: TGTGCCAGCAGCTTAGTTACTAGCGGCGGGCAGACCCAGTACTTC
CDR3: CASSLVTSGGQTQYF